This passage covers 8 T cell receptor beta chains from one sample sequenced in a study of blood T cell repertoires in COVID-19. Some clones are missing from TCRdb's copy, which holds only in-frame ones; the method was immunoSEQ multiplex PCR. The sample consists of approximately 480,000 clones, around 90% of them appearing once. Sample: PBMCs or T cells enriched from blood (not recorded which). Source of these receptors: a woman under 30 who had recovered from COVID-19.

The V call is TRBV2, the J call TRBJ1-2; 10 positions match TRBD1. CDR1 and CDR2 from the germline V gene are SNHLY and FYNNEI. Trimming cost V 6 bases and J 2 bases; bases outside gene matches: 9. This CDR3 region has 16 residues. The CDR3 sequence is CASSLRGTGDNYGYTF. The DNA of the CDR3 is TGTGCCAGCAGCCTTCGGGGGACAGGGGACAACTATGGCTACACCTTC.

V and J are TRBV5-1 and TRBJ1-1, with TRBD1 matching over 7 bases. The CDR3 is 13 amino acids. J lost 8 bases, V lost 4 bases, and 8 bases had no gene match. CDR1 is SGHRS and CDR2 is YFSETQ in the germline V gene. CDR3 region: CASSKGQSPEAFF. The DNA for the CDR3 is TGCGCCAGCAGCAAGGGACAGTCACCCGAAGCTTTCTTT.

The chain joins TRBV5-1 to TRBJ2-3; no reliable D call. The CDR3 sequence is 12 residues long. CDR1 is SGHRS and CDR2 is YFSETQ in the germline V gene. V shed 3 bases and J shed 3 bases, with 5 bases lying between them. CDR3 in amino acids: CASSSRTDTQYF. The CDR3 DNA follows: TGCGCCAGCAGCTCACGGACAGATACGCAGTATTTT.

This chain joins TRBV6-5 and TRBJ1-4; D remains unclear. V was trimmed by 8 bases and J by 8 bases, leaving 15 bases between them. The CDR3 contains 13 residues. Per the germline V gene, CDR1 is MNHEY and CDR2 is SVGAGI. The CDR3 region is CASALDPIEKLFF. The CDR3 bases are TGTGCCAGCGCTTTAGATCCAATAGAAAAACTGTTTTTT.

This clone was seen many times. This chain links TRBV4-2 with TRBJ2-5; TRBD2 is a possible D gene (5 bases). The CDR3 is 15 amino acids. V was pared by 0 bases and J by 4 bases, with 12 bases between. Germline values: CDR1 LGHNA, CDR2 YNFKEQ. This CDR3 is CASSQDWRRPETQYF. CDR3 nucleotides: TGTGCCAGCAGCCAAGACTGGAGGCGTCCAGAGACCCAGTACTTC.

The genes are TRBV7-2 and TRBJ2-3; D might be TRBD1 (5 bases). Germline CDR1 SGHTA, CDR2 FQGNSA. The CDR3 is 13 amino acids. With 3 bases removed from V and 6 bases from J, the gap between germline ends came to 10 bases. The CDR3 DNA follows: TGTGCCAGCAGCTTCTTGGGGCCTGATACGCAGTATTTT. Its protein product is CASSFLGPDTQYF.

The V and J genes are TRBV10-3 and TRBJ2-3; D is ambiguous. This CDR3 region has 18 residues. Germline V gives CDR1 ENHRY, CDR2 SYGVKD. V gave up 0 bases and J gave up 4 bases, with 20 bases separating them. CDR3 nucleotides: TGTGCCATCAGTGAGTCATCCACACAAGGTCTAGTGGCAGATACGCAGTATTTT. Its translation: CAISESSTQGLVADTQYF.

The chain carries TRBV3-1 (or the pseudogene TRBV3-2) and TRBJ2-2; 10 bases agree with TRBD2. V lost 0 bases to trimming and J lost 6 bases; unmatched junction nucleotides: 7. The CDR3 sequence is 17 residues long. Germline lookup yields CDR1 LGHDT and CDR2 YNNKEL (reference sequence). In nucleotides, the CDR3 is TGTGCCAGCAGCCAAGATCCGACTAGCGGGTTGGCCGGGGAGCTGTTTTTT. As protein: CASSQDPTSGLAGELFF.